The clone carrying this T cell receptor beta chain was seen a few times. CDR3 length equals 16 residues. V was pared by 4 bases and J by 8 bases, with 22 bases between. Germline CDR1 and CDR2: SGHNT and YYREEE (reference sequence). TCRdb used MiXCR to reprocess the RT-PCR reads, holding one entry per CDR3 protein. Among approximately 88,000 distinct CDR3 sequences, approximately 5% were seen once, and the ten largest hold 2.6%. The data belong to a study of patients and donors after allogeneic stem cell transplantation. The source is a human donor who was either an allogeneic HSCT recipient or a stem cell or donor lymphocyte infusion donor (not recorded which). It is not recorded whose cells these are; they may come from a transplant donor. The source material was blood, either unsorted or a sorted T cell fraction (not recorded which). The chain recombines TRBV5-4 with TRBJ2-1, with D perhaps given as TRBD1 or TRBD2 (6 bases each). The CDR3: CASSNGGRGELDEQFF. In DNA form, the CDR3 reads TGTGCCAGCAGCAATGGGGGGCGGGGCGAGCTGGATGAGCAGTTCTTC. The variable domain in full, with the rest retrieved from reference TRBV5-4 and TRBJ2-1, is ETGVTQSPTHLIKTRGQQVTLRCSSQSGHNTVSWYQQALGQGPQFIFQYYREEENGRGNFPPRFSGLQFPNYSSELNVNALELDDSALYLCASSNGGRGELDEQFFGPGTRLTVL.